The clone carrying this T cell receptor beta chain is a singleton in its sample. These data belong to a study of blood T cell repertoires in COVID-19. Study-wide context: Nucleic acid was either cDNA or gDNA, and it came from T cells, B-cell-depleted T cells, or PBMCs.

In Seattle, patients joined the study during active infection and were tracked longitudinally. Per the authors' pipeline: Amplification with reference gene primers provided the estimates of nucleated cell counts. Clones were sequenced by immunoSEQ multiplex PCR, and TCRdb holds only the in-frame ones, with some missing. From that table come the V and J calls and clone size; the DNA was used to work out D and trimming. This sample has about 150,000 clones; roughly nine tenths occur once, and the top ten carry about an eighth. This CDR3 contains 13 residues. In germline, CDR1 is LGHNA, CDR2 YSLEER. V was clipped by 0 bases and J by 4 bases, with 6 bases between them.

V gene TRBV4-3 combines with J gene TRBJ1-1; D remains unclear. The sequencing input was peripheral blood. The clonotype was recovered from a man between 18 and 29 years old with COVID-19, enrolled during active disease. The CDR3 DNA is TGCGCCAGCAGCCAAGATAGCCGCACTGAAGCTTTCTTT. Its protein product is CASSQDSRTEAFF.